This section outlines one T cell receptor (beta chain) sequence together with its context. Its specificity is not known. These data come from a study of graft-versus-host responses after intestinal transplantation. Study conclusions and caveats: Graft-donor T cell macrochimerism coincided with high graft-versus-host to host-versus-graft clonal ratios in allografts.

Libraries were prepared by immunoSEQ multiplex PCR; TCRdb keeps only in-frame clonotypes and omits some of them. The repertoire has 25,000 to 30,000 clones, 85% to 95% of them found once; the top ten carry roughly 0.7%. The germline V and J ends were trimmed by 4 bases and 1 base, with 16 bases remaining between them. Germline CDR1 reads GTSNPN; CDR2 reads SVGIG (reference sequence). The CDR3 extends over 15 amino acids. This receptor was taken from a human patient who received an intestinal transplant, so some T cells may come from the graft donor. The sample was PBMCs, taken about 65 days after intestinal transplant. The chain combines TRBV30 with TRBJ1-1; a possible D gene is TRBD1 (5 bases). For the CDR3, the DNA is TGTGCCTGGACTAATCCGGGGGAGTCGAACACTGAAGCTTTCTTT. Translating gives CAWTNPGESNTEAFF.